The subject of this entry is one TCR beta chain. Its recognized antigen is unknown. Base qualities are not provided; no much larger clone lies one nucleotide away. Library preparation employed 5' RACE. For sequencing, an Illumina HiSeq 2500 was employed. A second roughly 6 to 12 cycle PCR used a sample-barcoded 5' primer and a J-beta primer mix. Each TCR beta cDNA molecule received a unique molecular identifier from a template-switch 5' adaptor carrying 12 random nucleotides. Each sample yielded at least 2.5 million CDR3-containing paired-end reads. The Mint cDNA synthesis kit, primed by a TRBC-specific oligonucleotide, was used to synthesize first-strand cDNA from all RNA. All cDNA was treated with uracil-DNA glycosylase and then went through a first 18-cycle PCR with the universal primers M1SS and BC2_uni_R. The study's own analysis went as follows. For normalization, 1 million high-quality reads, each with a distinct molecular identifier, were randomly selected from each sample. Instead of being binned into consensus sequences, reads with shared molecular identifiers were discarded. MiTCR, run with a Q25 quality threshold and the strictest error-elimination algorithm, handled CDR3 identification, clonotype clustering and error correction. A nonparametric unseen species model with Euler transformation was used to estimate a lower bound on total TCR beta diversity. The raw public reads went through TCRdb reprocessing: fastp at Q25, MiXCR clone calling, in-frame beta chains kept. Every distinct CDR3 protein forms one entry, paired with its most common genes and DNA. Clone size and V and J calls follow TCRdb, not the original study. This sample holds 700,000 to 900,000 distinct CDR3 sequences; roughly 50% were observed only once. Around 41% of the sample belongs to the ten largest clones.

Donors were a few dozen systemically healthy Caucasian individuals from Russia aged roughly 6 to 100 years. About 9.6 milliliters of peripheral blood were collected from each donor into EDTA-treated Vacutainer tubes. Ficoll-Paque density-gradient centrifugation was used to isolate PBMCs, with at least 7 million per sample. Total RNA, at least 5 micrograms per sample, was extracted from PBMCs with Trizol reagent. For every donor, flow cytometry on a PBMC aliquot measured the percentage of naive CD45RAhigh/CD27high T cells. The sample originates from a study of blood T cells in healthy people across ages (dated by TCRdb to the mid-2010s). For context, the study as a whole: In model experiments, template switching captured roughly one uniquely barcoded TCR beta cDNA molecule for every two T cells. The donors were divided into four age groups: young (average around 15 years), middle-aged (almost 40), aged (about 61) and long-lived (roughly 82). Two additional independent replicas of 1 million unique cDNA reads from the same blood draw were analyzed for two donors (one aged 18 to 30 and one aged 80 or older). To avoid experimental bias, donors of different ages were randomly spread across the sequencing lanes. Age-related changes in TCR beta repertoire diversity were measured in the study by deep sequencing normalized with unique cDNA molecular identifiers. What the study reported, not specific to this receptor: The long-lived group showed more naive CD4+ T cells, fewer expanded clones and increased TCR diversity than the aged group, suggesting age selection. Donor CMV infection status was unknown, potentially confounding age-related changes in expanded clonotypes. Observed TCR beta diversity per million T cells fell roughly linearly with age, and a significant reduction was already apparent by age around 39. Estimates of total diversity based on one million sequenced T cells were considered lower bounds and underestimates. Since profiling was done on bulk unsorted PBMCs, naive and antigen-experienced compartments could not be conclusively compared. Observed TCR beta diversity correlated strongly with the percentage of naive T cells measured by flow cytometry.

CDR3 length: 14 amino acids, cysteine to phenylalanine. The retained sequence is limited to the CDR3, 42 bases, with the frame set at the first base. Trimming removed 3 bases from V and 2 bases from J, leaving 9 bases between the germline ends. The receptor chain draws on TRBV12-3 or TRBV12-4 and TRBJ2-3; the D gene cannot be named for sure. The source of this sequence is a man aged 80 or over in good health. The specimen was blood. The CDR3 region has the sequence CASSFSSATDTQYF. The DNA sequence is TGTGCCAGCAGTTTTAGCTCGGCCACAGATACGCAGTATTTT.